This TCR beta chain was found in a study of cytomegalovirus exposure and HLA in healthy donors (dated by TCRdb to between 2016 and 2019). For the wider study: According to an earlier analysis of several hundred of the donors, 150 million to 200 million T cells yielded 117 million unique TCR beta sequences and less than 300 Gb of sequence data. About 300 gigabases of sequencing data and approximately 80 million unique TCR sequences were included in an early release covering around 650 HLA-typed donors. Of the roughly 400 genotyped donors, roughly 85% fell in the genetic ancestry cluster associated with self-reported Caucasian donors. The study aimed to test whether signatures of past pathogen exposure could be identified by cataloging public T cell receptors. The T cell repertoires of under 750 subjects were profiled by immunosequencing and related to cytomegalovirus serostatus. Besides the first cohort of roughly 640 subjects, a separate validation cohort made up of 120 different subjects was used. High-throughput TCR immunosequencing, statistical association of individual TCRs with disease status, and machine learning were combined to predict cytomegalovirus infection status. In a later analysis, previously published TCR beta repertoires from several hundred donors were re-analyzed and high-resolution HLA genotyping was added so that TCR occurrence patterns could be studied. Rather than drawing on any new phenotypic data, the later analysis identified candidate immune exposures from TCR beta sequences and the way those sequences occurred across donors. An earlier analysis of 450 to 750 of the donors used high-throughput TCR beta sequencing to judge whether each TCR beta V gene segment behaved as functional or pseudogenic. Donor age, sex, ethnicity and CMV serostatus were compiled alongside the repertoire data. A later genetic analysis used genome-wide SNP genotypes for about 60% of the roughly 700 donors, treating that subset as a discovery cohort. All discovery cohort repertoires had been generated using a single sequencing platform. HLA typing included class I and class II loci at four-digit resolution. Typing coverage varied by locus: roughly 620-630 donors for A, B, C, DRB1 and DQB1; more than 500 for DQA1; over 600 for DPA1; roughly 470 for DPB1. Because of strong linkage in the cohort, roughly five DR-DQ haplotypes were treated as single units for association and clustering. Among almost 400 genotyped donors of the cohort, an average of approximately 240,000 unique TCR beta nucleotide sequences were sequenced per donor, roughly 20% of them non-productive. General findings and caveats noted by the study authors: A later analysis associated 15,000 or so TCR beta sequences with specific HLA alleles at a false discovery rate of 0.05. Immune exposure information for the cohort was limited to CMV serostatus. A further reported finding was that TCR beta sequences accurately predicted the HLA-A and HLA-B alleles for most subjects in the first cohort. Three of the identified cytomegalovirus-associated TCR beta chains were confirmed in vitro to be specific for cytomegalovirus antigens. According to the authors, the approach could potentially be generalized to other disease states and immunological phenotypes. In a later analysis, the rate of TCR association differed among HLA loci, with DRB1 alleles having the most associated TCRs and HLA-C alleles having the fewest. A total of roughly 160 TCR beta chains were listed by the study as associated with cytomegalovirus. Because counts were too low, approximately 15 rarely observed V segments, including chromosome 9 orphons, were excluded from the earlier analysis of 587 of the donors. The classifier was reported to diagnose cytomegalovirus status with high specificity and sensitivity in both the original cohort and the validation cohort. Linkage disequilibrium might explain the correlated functional status among segregating V segments, but an unknown experimental factor could not be ruled out. An association between a missense DCLRE1C variant and V-gene and J-gene trimming of TCR beta chains was found in a later genetic analysis and replicated in an independent cohort. When HLA alleles, especially DR and DQ, strongly co-occurred, attributing TCR associations to individual alleles was difficult. Across donors, most TCR sequences were observed very rarely, whereas some public TCRs were present in many individuals. In a later genetic analysis, fewer N-insertions in productive TCRs were reported among donors in an Asian-associated ancestry cluster than the roughly 640-donor mean. Sequencing depth was assumed to be roughly uniform across donors in the presence/absence analyses, though that assumption may not hold. Because some donors lacked HLA typing at each locus, the association tests relied only on the typed subset. Several of the top co-occurrence clusters appeared to be linked to parvovirus B19, influenza, CMV and Epstein-Barr virus, according to a later analysis. Most CMV-associated TCR beta chains appeared to be HLA-restricted in a later analysis, and the HLA associations seemed to be driven largely by CMV exposure. In a later analysis, HLA-associated TCR beta chains were found to be more clonally expanded and to have lower generation probabilities than equally common non-associated chains. Broadly in line with IMGT annotations, most TCR beta V segments showed up in productive rearrangements about 87% or about 30% of the time in an earlier analysis of approximately 640 of the donors. The 87-base-pair reads could not distinguish some IMGT-functional V segments, including TRBV6-2 and TRBV6-3, so those segments were excluded. In this cohort, only TCR beta chains were sequenced, and detectable features were limited by the absence of alpha or paired-chain data. A cluster of highly shared sequence variants was judged likely to represent a technical artifact of the sequencing pipeline.

In this sample, this clone turned up once. The clone's antigen remains unknown. Base qualities are not recorded, but no much larger clone differs from it by a single base. Library generation was performed with the immunoSEQ multiplex PCR assay. For the multiplex PCR, a mixture combining 60 forward primers for TCR Vbeta segments and 13 reverse primers for TCR Jbeta segments was used. The CDR3 region of rearranged TCR beta genes was amplified from genomic DNA by a multiplex PCR assay. On the Illumina HiSeq System, the amplified TCR beta libraries were sequenced as 87-base-pair reads. In the paper's pipeline: A later analysis tallied 75 million to 85 million unique TCR beta chains across the 666 repertoires, and 10 million to 11 million of those chains were shared by two or more donors. Raw reads were error-corrected and collapsed into unique sequences with a nearest-neighbor algorithm that merged closely related sequences to remove PCR and sequencing errors. CDR3 sequences were aligned to IMGT reference sequences to assign V, D and J gene segments. For a sequence to be retained, at least a six-nucleotide match to both a V gene segment and a J gene segment was required. A rearrangement counted as productive if the CDR3 had no stop codons and remained in frame with V and J, and every other rearrangement counted as non-productive. CDR3 was defined according to IMGT convention as the region running from the second conserved V-encoded cysteine to the conserved J-encoded phenylalanine. Sequences without an unambiguous match to a single V gene segment were excluded from the earlier analysis of about 600 of the donors. In an earlier analysis of some 590 of the donors, a V segment was called functional when productive rearrangements were above 56.7%, and segregating when the standard deviation between donors exceeded 5%. A statistical classification framework was developed to diagnose cytomegalovirus status using the catalog of TCR beta chain sequences. In a later analysis, V and J genes were assigned by comparing TCR nucleotide sequences against IMGT/GENE-DB human TR gene sequences. In a later analysis, CDR3 sequences and most-parsimonious VDJ recombination scenarios were assigned using the TCRdist pipeline. In a later analysis, each TCR beta chain was defined by its CDR3 amino acid sequence together with its V-gene family, and reads without a unique V-gene family were excluded. To address suspected cross-contamination and a sequencing artifact, a later analysis removed 592 highly shared, low-generation-probability nucleotide sequences. For each public chain, a later analysis derived a clonal expansion index from normalized ranks of inferred template counts within each repertoire. In a later analysis, generation probabilities were computed using a VDJ recombination model fitted to out-of-frame rearrangements, and the results were checked against IGoR. Hypergeometric tests were used in a later analysis to score TCR-TCR, TCR-HLA and TCR-CMV co-occurrence, with a repertoire-size bias correction applied to the TCR pairs. A later analysis estimated false discovery rates by permuting HLA or CMV assignments 20 times. In a later analysis, co-occurring TCRs were grouped using DBSCAN, and TCRdist sequence similarity was added for clustering within HLA-allele-positive subsets. Co-occurrence clustering excluded repertoires with fewer than 30,000 or more than 120,000 public chains, plus five with anomalous nucleotide sharing. TCRdb carries this immuneACCESS record with in-frame sequences only. Its versions omit some clonotypes, under half of them owing to an unresolved V gene in the studies checked, with the rest unexplained. That table is the source of V, J and clone size, and D and trimming were worked out from the DNA. A total of under 150,000 clones appear in this sample, approximately 80% of them only once. The ten largest clones represent under 7% of the sample.

CDR1 is given as SGHTA and CDR2 as FQGTGA, both from the germline V gene. CDR3 length: 15 amino acids, cysteine to phenylalanine. Solely the CDR3 DNA is kept, with 45 bases framed from the first base. Deletion took 5 bases off V and 7 bases off J, with a span of 20 bases between the germline ends. The cohort consisted of 600 to 750 healthy bone marrow donors. Cohort members were all nominally healthy when sampled, although unrecorded immune exposures were likely present. The donor tested CMV seropositive, placing the donor among the 290 or so seropositive members of the cohort. Every donor gave a peripheral blood sample, and the peripheral blood mononuclear cells from that sample were used for TCR beta sequencing. The Qiagen DNeasy Blood Extraction Kit was used to extract genomic DNA from the blood cell samples.

The sequence links TRBV7-3 to TRBJ1-2; TRBD1 is perhaps the D gene, given 6 matching bases. The sequenced sample was PBMCs. This TCR came from a woman in her 40s in good health and CMV-seropositive. CDR3 sequence: CASSPILQGWLGYTF. The sequenced DNA: TGTGCCAGCAGCCCAATCCTACAGGGTTGGCTTGGCTACACCTTC.